This TCR beta chain is from a study of T cell responses to AZD1222 COVID-19 vaccine. This table comes from immunoSEQ multiplex PCR, and its TCRdb copy is limited to in-frame clones, with some not included. The sample lists 18,000 or so clones, just under 90% occurring once. Trimming shortened V by 4 bases and J by 8 bases, and 8 bases separated the two germline ends. The germline gives CDR1 SNHLY, CDR2 FYNNEI. This CDR3 has 12 residues. Study-wide results and caveats: Only a handful of AZD1222 recipients were seropositive at baseline.

Comment on this clone: Its specificity is not known.

The TCR originated in an adult who received the AZD1222 COVID-19 vaccine. Sequences were derived from peripheral blood, sampled 28 days after the second AZD1222 dose. The chain has TRBV2 and TRBJ1-4; unclear D gene. In nucleotides, the CDR3 is TGTGCCAGCAGTGTGGAAGAGGAAAAACTGTTTTTT. Translating it yields CASSVEEEKLFF.